The rows below give T cell receptor beta chains drawn from one sample of a study of Ad26.COV2.S vaccination and SARS-CoV-2 variants. Some clones are missing from TCRdb's copy, which holds only in-frame ones; the method was immunoSEQ multiplex PCR. The repertoire consists of roughly 680,000 clones, with 70% to 90% occurring once and the leading ten covering approximately 1.5%. The source was peripheral blood, collected in a trial of Ad26.COV2.S vaccine versus placebo. The receptors here all came from a person aged 18-60 years who received the Ad26.COV2.S COVID-19 vaccine or a placebo. CDR3s include the opening cysteine and the closing phenylalanine or tryptophan. D genes are given only for firm matches.

cdr3_length: 15; v_call: TRBV3-1/TRBV3-2; j_call: TRBJ2-3; d_call: TRBD2; cdr3_aa: CASSPGLAGSDTQYF
cdr3_length: 13; v_call: TRBV30; j_call: TRBJ1-5; d_call: TRBD1; cdr3_aa: CAWSGTANQPQHF
cdr3_length: 14; v_call: TRBV27; j_call: TRBJ2-7; d_call: TRBD2; cdr3_aa: CASSTPSGRGEQYF
cdr3_length: 16; v_call: TRBV4-3; j_call: TRBJ2-2; d_call: TRBD1; cdr3_aa: CASSQDRGQPTGELFF
cdr3_length: 19; v_call: TRBV7-9; j_call: TRBJ1-6; d_call: NA; cdr3_aa: CASSLGLEGGSSYNSPLHF
cdr3_length: 16; v_call: TRBV5-1; j_call: TRBJ2-5; d_call: TRBD2; cdr3_aa: CASSLSGTSGEETQYF
cdr3_length: 13; v_call: TRBV7-2; j_call: TRBJ2-1; d_call: NA; cdr3_aa: CASSPPRFGEQFF
cdr3_length: 18; v_call: TRBV5-1; j_call: TRBJ2-3; d_call: TRBD2; cdr3_aa: CASSLGQSGLGITDTQYF
cdr3_length: 13; v_call: TRBV27; j_call: TRBJ1-5; d_call: TRBD1; cdr3_aa: CASSRDRDQPQHF
cdr3_length: 13; v_call: TRBV2; j_call: TRBJ1-6; d_call: NA; cdr3_aa: CASRQWTNSPLHF
cdr3_length: 16; v_call: TRBV11-2; j_call: TRBJ2-5; d_call: TRBD2; cdr3_aa: CASSLMASGGEETQYF
cdr3_length: 17; v_call: TRBV5-1; j_call: TRBJ2-2; d_call: TRBD2; cdr3_aa: CASSLELAGVDTGELFF
cdr3_length: 12; v_call: TRBV12-5; j_call: TRBJ2-1; d_call: NA; cdr3_aa: CASGLEGTEQFF
cdr3_length: 15; v_call: TRBV19; j_call: TRBJ2-7; d_call: NA; cdr3_aa: CASSTTGTPVYEQYF
cdr3_length: 15; v_call: TRBV25-1; j_call: TRBJ2-3; d_call: NA; cdr3_aa: CASSEYRGSTDTQYF
cdr3_length: 14; v_call: TRBV5-6; j_call: TRBJ1-5; d_call: NA; cdr3_aa: CASSSRSLGQPQHF
cdr3_length: 16; v_call: TRBV18; j_call: TRBJ2-5; d_call: TRBD1; cdr3_aa: CASSPGQGALWETQYF
cdr3_length: 17; v_call: TRBV30; j_call: TRBJ2-3; d_call: NA; cdr3_aa: CAWTWVGTASSTDTQYF
cdr3_length: 14; v_call: TRBV3-1/TRBV3-2; j_call: TRBJ1-4; d_call: NA; cdr3_aa: CASSQRGNNEKLFF
cdr3_length: 9; v_call: TRBV2; j_call: TRBJ1-1; d_call: NA; cdr3_aa: CAQGYEAFF
cdr3_length: 13; v_call: TRBV7-2; j_call: TRBJ2-7; d_call: NA; cdr3_aa: CASSFADTYEQYF
cdr3_length: 15; v_call: TRBV7-9; j_call: TRBJ1-6; d_call: TRBD1; cdr3_aa: CASSPGQGAFSPLHF
cdr3_length: 14; v_call: TRBV6-2/TRBV6-3; j_call: TRBJ2-1; d_call: TRBD2; cdr3_aa: CASSFLAGGGEQFF
cdr3_length: 13; v_call: TRBV21-1; j_call: TRBJ2-1; d_call: NA; cdr3_aa: CASSKARYNEQFF
cdr3_length: 16; v_call: TRBV6-4; j_call: TRBJ2-1; d_call: NA; cdr3_aa: CASSKGPGGSYNEQFF
cdr3_length: 13; v_call: TRBV2; j_call: TRBJ2-7; d_call: NA; cdr3_aa: CASSVTQSPIGYF
cdr3_length: 13; v_call: TRBV5-6; j_call: TRBJ2-7; d_call: TRBD1; cdr3_aa: CASSRDRGSEQYF
cdr3_length: 14; v_call: TRBV5-1; j_call: TRBJ2-1; d_call: NA; cdr3_aa: CASSWGAGGNEQFF
cdr3_length: 16; v_call: TRBV10-2; j_call: TRBJ1-1; d_call: NA; cdr3_aa: CASRVDRSSYNTEAFF
cdr3_length: 16; v_call: TRBV6-2/TRBV6-3; j_call: TRBJ2-2; d_call: NA; cdr3_aa: CASSYGGYSNTGELFF
cdr3_length: 14; v_call: TRBV5-4; j_call: TRBJ1-1; d_call: TRBD1; cdr3_aa: CASSSKTGSTEAFF
cdr3_length: 14; v_call: TRBV11-3; j_call: TRBJ2-3; d_call: NA; cdr3_aa: CASSLASSTDTQYF
cdr3_length: 14; v_call: TRBV2; j_call: TRBJ1-2; d_call: TRBD1; cdr3_aa: CASREEDRAYGYTF
cdr3_length: 14; v_call: TRBV5-4; j_call: TRBJ1-2; d_call: NA; cdr3_aa: CASSLRGGYYGYTF
cdr3_length: 16; v_call: TRBV27; j_call: TRBJ2-2; d_call: TRBD2; cdr3_aa: CASSLFAGVGTGELFF
cdr3_length: 15; v_call: TRBV6-6; j_call: TRBJ2-7; d_call: NA; cdr3_aa: CASSRPGVGWDEQYF
cdr3_length: 16; v_call: TRBV7-3; j_call: TRBJ2-6; d_call: TRBD1; cdr3_aa: CASSPTGISGANVLTF
cdr3_length: 13; v_call: TRBV5-1; j_call: TRBJ1-5; d_call: NA; cdr3_aa: CASSLGGDQPQHF
cdr3_length: 15; v_call: TRBV7-9; j_call: TRBJ1-6; d_call: NA; cdr3_aa: CASSLASGDNSPLHF
cdr3_length: 12; v_call: TRBV30; j_call: TRBJ2-2; d_call: NA; cdr3_aa: CAWSQYTGELFF